This section outlines one T cell receptor (beta chain) sequence together with its context. Its ends do not fully match the called genes, so a read error is possible. The data derive from a study of Graves' ophthalmopathy and Graves' hyperthyroidism. RNA served as the template for amplifying TCR beta CDR3 regions. Amplification began with first-round RT-PCR using HTBI primers, then second-round multiplex PCR was performed. A single record per CDR3 protein comes from TCRdb applying MiXCR to the multiplex PCR reads. The sample yields 900,000 to 1,200,000 distinct CDR3 sequences, 35% to 45% seen once. Germline V gene data show CDR1 as SGDLS and CDR2 as YYNGEE. This CDR3 comprises 14 residues.

This chain joins TRBV9 and TRBJ2-5; 7 bases fit TRBD1. The sequencing sample was made of peripheral blood or thyroid tissue (not recorded which). The TCR originated in an adult man with Graves' hyperthyroidism. The CDR3 DNA is TGTGCCAGCAGCGCCACAGGGGTACAAGAGACCCAGTGCTTC. It codes for CASSATGVQETQCF.